The 31 T cell receptor beta chains reported below all come from one sample, sequenced in a study of T-cell reconstitution after alpha-beta-depleted transplantation in children. The TCRbeta library was prepared with unique molecular identifiers. Using its own MiXCR run on the PCR reads, TCRdb lists one record per CDR3 protein. The sample includes roughly 610,000 distinct CDR3 sequences, over 9.5% of them seen just once. The source was PBMCs from the stem cell graft donor, collected from the stem cell graft. These receptor sequences come from a human donor who donated a stem cell graft to a child with acute myeloid leukemia.

This clonotype was seen at least ten times. The V and J genes are TRBV7-2 and TRBJ2-2; D possibly corresponds to TRBD2 (6 bases). Trimming took 8 bases from V and 4 from J, leaving 11 bases between them. The CDR3 spans 13 residues. Germline CDR1 is SGHTA and CDR2 is FQGNSA. CDR3 in DNA: TGTGCCAGCGGGGGGAAGTTCACCGGGGAGCTGTTTTTT. Its protein is CASGGKFTGELFF.

This sequence joins TRBV29-1 and TRBJ2-7; 7 bases line up with TRBD2. CDR1 and CDR2 (germline): SQVTM, ANQGSEA. The CDR3 extends over 14 amino acids. After removal of 2 bases from V and 7 bases from J, the junction contained 11 bases not matched to a gene. The CDR3 nucleotides are TGCAGCGTTGAACTTTTAGGGGTGGGGGGGGAGCAGTACTTC. Translating gives CSVELLGVGGEQYF.

J is TRBJ1-2 and V is TRBV5-1; perhaps TRBD1 as D (5 bases). The CDR3 consists of 14 residues. V was shortened by 3 bases and J by 5 bases, with 14 bases between the two germline ends. CDR1 SGHRS and CDR2 YFSETQ come from the germline V gene. Here the CDR3 reads CASSSDGGSYGYTF. CDR3 DNA: TGCGCCAGCAGCTCGGATGGGGGTTCTTATGGCTACACCTTC.

This clonotype appeared a few times. This chain connects TRBV28 to TRBJ2-7; D may be TRBD2 (5 bases). The germline V gene has CDR1 MDHEN and CDR2 SYDVKM. Trimming took 3 bases from V and 2 from J, leaving 11 bases between them. The CDR3 has 14 amino acids. The DNA of the CDR3 is TGTGCCAGCAGTTTCGCGTCCGGGACCTACGAGCAGTACTTC. Amino acid sequence: CASSFASGTYEQYF. Full variable domain (missing parts from reference TRBV28 and TRBJ2-7): DVKVTQSSRYLVKRTGEKVFLECVQDMDHENMFWYRQDPGLGLRLIYFSYDVKMKEKGDIPEGYSVSREKKERFSLILESASTNQTSMYLCASSFASGTYEQYFGPGTRLTVT.

This clonotype was recorded a few times. The gene calls are TRBV5-1 and TRBJ2-1; 10 bases align to TRBD2. This CDR3 contains 16 residues. The V gene's germline CDR1 is SGHRS and CDR2 YFSETQ. After removal of 0 bases from V and 7 bases from J, the junction contained 7 bases not matched to a gene. The CDR3 DNA reads TGCGCCAGCAGCTTGGGGACTAGCGGACTTACAAATGAGCAGTTCTTC. Protein product: CASSLGTSGLTNEQFF. The full variable domain, with the rest looked up from reference TRBV5-1 and TRBJ2-1, is KAGVTQTPRYLIKTRGQQVTLSCSPISGHRSVSWYQQTPGQGLQFLFEYFSETQRNKGNFPGRFSGRQFSNSRSEMNVSTLELGDSALYLCASSLGTSGLTNEQFFGPGTRLTVL.

This clonotype turned up a few times. In nucleotides, the CDR3 is TGCGCCAGCAGCCAAGATTTAGCGCAGGGGGATGAGCAGTTCTTC. Translation: CASSQDLAQGDEQFF. The rearrangement joins TRBV4-3 to TRBJ2-1; 7 nucleotides align to TRBD1. The CDR3 is 15 residues long. Germline V lookup: CDR1 LGHNA, CDR2 YSLEER. V shed 0 bases and J 8 bases; nucleotides not matched to a gene: 7.

This clonotype was counted only a few times. The rearrangement links TRBV7-2 to TRBJ2-7, with 7 bases identical to TRBD1. V shed 5 bases, J shed 3 bases, and the junction held 13 bases outside the gene matches. The germline CDR1 and CDR2 sequences are SGHTA and FQGNSA. This CDR3 comprises 16 residues. The CDR3 protein is CASSTRQGGVGYEQYF. CDR3 DNA: TGTGCCAGCAGCACCCGACAGGGTGGGGTAGGCTACGAGCAGTACTTC.

A few counts support this clonotype. The chain uses TRBV10-3 and TRBJ2-4, with D uncertain. Trimming took 4 bases from V and 6 from J, leaving 10 bases between them. Germline assignment: CDR1 ENHRY and CDR2 SYGVKD. The CDR3 loop spans 13 amino acids. The CDR3 nucleotides are TGTGCCATCAGTGTGCCAGACATAAACATTCAGTACTTC. As protein: CAISVPDINIQYF.

The table lists this clonotype with many counts. V usage is TRBV5-1 and J usage is TRBJ2-7, with 8 bases matching TRBD2. J was trimmed by 7 bases and V by 0 bases; bases with no gene match: 15. Germline V gives CDR1 SGHRS, CDR2 YFSETQ. The CDR3 consists of 17 residues. The chain's CDR3 is CASSLGLLAGVSWEQYF. Here the CDR3 DNA reads TGCGCCAGCAGCTTGGGCCTGCTAGCGGGTGTTTCTTGGGAGCAGTACTTC. Looking up the rest from reference TRBV5-1 and TRBJ2-7 gives the full variable domain: KAGVTQTPRYLIKTRGQQVTLSCSPISGHRSVSWYQQTPGQGLQFLFEYFSETQRNKGNFPGRFSGRQFSNSRSEMNVSTLELGDSALYLCASSLGLLAGVSWEQYFGPGTRLTVT.

The chain combines TRBV15 with TRBJ2-7; weak D call: TRBD2 (6 bases). Trimming stripped 0 bases from V and 6 bases from J, with 15 bases between. The length of the CDR3 is 15 residues. Germline-derived CDR1 and CDR2 are LNHNV and YYDKDF (reference sequence). The CDR3 region is CATSREPGAYGEQYF. The CDR3 DNA is TGTGCCACCAGCAGAGAACCGGGAGCCTATGGCGAGCAGTACTTC.

Only a few counts were recorded for this clonotype. The genes are TRBV29-1 and TRBJ2-3; 8 nucleotides agree with TRBD1. Germline V lookup: CDR1 SQVTM, CDR2 ANQGSEA. V lost 3 bases to trimming and J lost 2 bases; unmatched junction nucleotides: 7. The CDR3 length is 15 residues. CDR3: CSVEGGQAYTDTQYF. CDR3 DNA sequence: TGCAGCGTTGAGGGGGGACAGGCCTACACAGATACGCAGTATTTT.

The table lists this clonotype with a few counts. The rearrangement uses TRBV5-1 and TRBJ2-2; D not certain. V lost 7 bases and J lost 1, with 5 bases in between. Germline V gene data show CDR1 as SGHRS and CDR2 as YFSETQ. The CDR3 extends over 12 amino acids. The CDR3 DNA reads as TGCGCCAGCTTCTTGAACACCGGGGAGCTGTTTTTT. Protein product: CASFLNTGELFF.

The rearrangement joins TRBV6-1 to TRBJ2-3; the D call may be TRBD1 or TRBD2 (5 bases each). The CDR3 runs 14 residues. The germline V gene has CDR1 MNHNS and CDR2 SASEGT. Trimming removed 6 bases from V and 0 bases from J, with 10 bases in between. CDR3 sequence reads: CASRVGRSTDTQYF. In DNA form, the CDR3 reads TGTGCCAGCAGGGTGGGACGAAGCACAGATACGCAGTATTTT.

This clonotype came up a few times. The rearrangement uses TRBV2 and TRBJ1-5; 7 bases agree with TRBD1. CDR1 is SNHLY, CDR2 FYNNEI, per germline. CDR3 length: 17 amino acids. V lost 3 bases and J lost 0; bases outside the gene matches: 8. CDR3 in amino acids: CASSDGRGAYSNQPQHF. As DNA, the CDR3 is TGTGCCAGCAGTGACGGCAGGGGGGCCTATAGCAATCAGCCCCAGCATTTT.

In this sample, this clonotype turned up many times. The chain links TRBV5-1 to TRBJ2-1; 10 bases fit TRBD1. V dropped 1 base and J dropped 9; count of bases not matched to a gene: 7. The CDR3 loop spans 15 amino acids. CDR1 and CDR2 (germline): SGHRS, YFSETQ. The CDR3 DNA is TGCGCCAGCAGCTTGTTTTCGGGACAGGGGATTGAGCAGTTCTTC. Protein sequence: CASSLFSGQGIEQFF.

This clonotype has a count of ten or more. V usage is TRBV20-1 and J usage is TRBJ1-4, with D possibly TRBD1 on 5 matching bases. This CDR3 spans 16 amino acids. CDR1 and CDR2 from the germline V gene are DFQATT and SNEGSKA (reference sequence). Trimming removed 5 bases at V and 7 bases at J, with 23 bases between. In nucleotides, the CDR3 is TGCAGTGCTTCTCAGGCCCCCGGGACCGGATCTGAAAAACTGTTTTTT. Translating gives CSASQAPGTGSEKLFF.

Ten or more counts support this clonotype. This rearrangement joins TRBV4-3 to TRBJ2-1; 7 bases align to TRBD1. CDR1 is LGHNA, CDR2 YSLEER, per germline. The CDR3 has 17 residues. Trimming cost V 0 bases and J 3 bases; bases outside gene matches: 8. CDR3 loop: CASSQDRQGASYNEQFF. The CDR3 DNA reads as TGCGCCAGCAGCCAAGATAGACAGGGAGCGAGCTACAATGAGCAGTTCTTC.

V and J are TRBV28 and TRBJ2-5; TRBD2 is a possible D gene (6 bases). CDR3 size: 14 residues. Trimming removed 3 bases from V and 5 bases from J, with 13 bases in between. The germline CDR1 and CDR2 sequences are MDHEN and SYDVKM. In DNA, the CDR3 is TGTGCCAGCAGTTTCGTGGGCGGAGGGGAGACCCAGTACTTC. Encoded protein: CASSFVGGGETQYF.

This clonotype appeared many times. The V call is TRBV20-1, the J call TRBJ1-6; no definite D call. Trimming removed 2 bases from V and 0 bases from J, with 8 bases in between. The CDR3 has 15 amino acids. CDR1 is DFQATT, CDR2 SNEGSKA, per germline (reference sequence). The chain's CDR3 is CSARTLSSYNSPLHF. DNA for the CDR3: TGCAGTGCTAGAACCCTGAGCTCCTATAATTCACCCCTCCACTTT.

The J gene is TRBJ1-1, the V gene TRBV29-1; TRBD1 aligns across 7 bases. CDR1 SQVTM and CDR2 ANQGSEA come from the germline V gene. V dropped 7 bases and J dropped 1; count of bases not matched to a gene: 6. The CDR3 consists of 13 residues. DNA for the CDR3: TGCAGCGGCACGACAGGGACGAACACTGAAGCTTTCTTT. Its translation is CSGTTGTNTEAFF.

For the CDR3, the DNA is TGCAGCCTCCCCACAGGGTCCCACGAGCAGTACTTC. Translating it yields CSLPTGSHEQYF. The chain carries TRBV29-1 and TRBJ2-7; TRBD1 might be the D (6 bases). V lost 8 bases and J lost 5, with 16 bases in between. CDR1 and CDR2 (germline): SQVTM, ANQGSEA. The CDR3 totals 12 residues.

This clonotype was found many times. CDR3: CASSSQGYSGELFF. The CDR3 coding sequence is TGTGCCAGCAGCTCGCAGGGATATTCCGGGGAGCTGTTTTTT. The chain uses TRBV11-3 and TRBJ2-2, with D maybe TRBD1 (5 bases). Germline loops: CDR1 SGHNT, CDR2 YENEEA. V dropped 4 bases and J dropped 6 bases, with 12 bases sitting between them. This CDR3 region has 14 residues.

The rearrangement uses TRBV3-1 and TRBJ2-3; D gene uncertain. Germline CDR1 LGHDT, CDR2 YNNKEL (reference sequence). This CDR3 comprises 14 residues. The V end lost 1 base, the J end lost 6 bases, and 11 bases lay between the germline ends. For the CDR3, the DNA is TGTGCCAGCAGCCAAGGAGATCACGGGGATACGCAGTATTTT. Its protein product is CASSQGDHGDTQYF.

The chain couples TRBV29-1 to TRBJ1-4, with a weak D call TRBD1 (6 bases). The V gene lost 7 bases and the J gene lost 11 bases, with 17 bases spanning the gap. The germline V gene encodes CDR1 SQVTM and CDR2 ANQGSEA. This CDR3 comprises 12 residues. CDR3 DNA sequence: TGCAGCGGGGGGGACACAAACGGTAAACTGTTTTTT. Amino acid sequence: CSGGDTNGKLFF.

This clonotype was picked up many times. J is TRBJ2-3 and V is TRBV28, with 8 nucleotides matching TRBD2. Germline assignment: CDR1 MDHEN and CDR2 SYDVKM. The CDR3 sequence is 14 residues long. V shed 7 bases and J 4 bases; nucleotides not matched to a gene: 7. CDR3 sequence reads: CASTKAGAPDTQYF. CDR3 in DNA: TGTGCCAGCACTAAAGCGGGAGCCCCAGATACGCAGTATTTT.

V gene TRBV29-1 combines with J gene TRBJ1-2; TRBD1 agrees at 8 bases. V was clipped by 1 base and J by 1 base; unmatched bases: 8. The V gene's germline CDR1 is SQVTM and CDR2 ANQGSEA. The CDR3 has 16 residues. The CDR3 protein is CSVEVQGQVLNYGYTF. CDR3 in DNA: TGCAGCGTTGAAGTTCAGGGACAGGTCCTTAACTATGGCTACACCTTC.

The DNA of the CDR3 is TGTGCCAGCTCTACCGGGACTAGCGACTACTCTGAGCAGTTCTTC. Protein product: CASSTGTSDYSEQFF. The rearrangement links TRBV18 to TRBJ2-1; 10 nucleotides match TRBD2. The CDR3 consists of 15 residues. Germline assignment: CDR1 KGHSH and CDR2 LQKENI. Trimming at V came to 6 bases and at J to 9 bases, leaving 11 bases not matched to a gene.

In its sample, this clonotype was seen many times. The gene calls are TRBV10-3 and TRBJ2-2; 8 bases agree with TRBD2. The CDR3 loop spans 16 amino acids. The V gene's germline CDR1 is ENHRY and CDR2 SYGVKD. J lost 2 bases, V lost 0 bases, and 2 bases had no gene match. The CDR3 sequence: CAISESSGINTGELFF. CDR3 sequence (DNA): TGTGCCATCAGTGAGTCTAGCGGGATCAACACCGGGGAGCTGTTTTTT.

In this sample, this clonotype turned up many times. The chain employs TRBV27 and TRBJ2-3; unclear D gene. CDR3 length: 16 residues. The V end was cut by 3 bases, the J end by 0 bases, with 13 bases between. Germline-derived CDR1 and CDR2 are MNHEY and SMNVEV (reference sequence). In DNA form, the CDR3 reads TGTGCCAGCAGTTTGACCGGGCGACCTAGCACAGATACGCAGTATTTT. Protein product: CASSLTGRPSTDTQYF.

This clonotype was recorded many times. The V and J genes are TRBV4-2 and TRBJ2-5; TRBD1 might be the D (6 bases). The length of the CDR3 is 17 residues. CDR1 is LGHNA, CDR2 YNFKEQ, per germline. Trimming shortened V by 1 base and J by 4 bases, and 19 bases separated the two germline ends. CDR3 residues: CASSQARDKRGTETQYF. DNA for the CDR3: TGTGCCAGCAGCCAAGCCAGGGACAAGAGGGGGACAGAGACCCAGTACTTC.

V usage is TRBV4-2 and J usage is TRBJ1-3; 8 nucleotides line up with TRBD1. Germline CDR1 reads LGHNA; CDR2 reads YNFKEQ. The junction had 7 bases not matched to a gene; V was cut back by 9 bases and J by 0 bases. The CDR3 length is 15 residues. CDR3: CASGSTGASGNTIYF. Here the CDR3 DNA reads TGTGCCAGTGGATCGACAGGGGCCTCTGGAAACACCATATATTTT.